The 8 T cell receptor beta chains listed next were all sequenced from one sample in a study of follicular helper T cells after annual influenza vaccination. Clones were sequenced by immunoSEQ multiplex PCR, and TCRdb holds only the in-frame ones, with some missing. The table shows about 12,000 clones, with 60% to 80% occurring only once. Time point defined: 2015-2016 season, pre-vaccination. Sequencing was performed on CXCR5+ CD38- circulating T follicular helper cells from blood, taken on the day of influenza vaccination. The subset here: circulating Tfh, non-naive CD4+CXCR5+PD-1+ (ICOS+CD38+ or ICOS-CD38-). These TCRs come from an adult who received the influenza vaccine.

V and J are TRBV7-2 and TRBJ1-4; TRBD1 matches at 9 bases. The germline gives CDR1 SGHTA, CDR2 FQGNSA. This CDR3 is 14 amino acids long. V shed 6 bases, J shed 8 bases, and the junction held 7 bases outside the gene matches. The CDR3 spells CASRLTGGGEKLFF. CDR3 DNA sequence: TGTGCCAGCAGACTCACAGGGGGCGGGGAAAAACTGTTTTTT.

This chain joins TRBV30 and TRBJ1-6; maybe TRBD1 (6 bases). Trimming shortened V by 3 bases and J by 4 bases, and 16 bases separated the two germline ends. The germline V gene encodes CDR1 GTSNPN and CDR2 SVGIG (reference sequence). This CDR3 comprises 16 residues. CDR3 loop: CAWRGGGKLYNSPLHF. The DNA for the CDR3 is TGTGCCTGGAGAGGGGGAGGGAAACTATATAATTCACCCCTCCACTTT. Full variable domain (missing parts from reference TRBV30 and TRBJ1-6): SQTIHQWPATLVQPVGSPLSLECTVEGTSNPNLYWYRQAAGRGLQLLFYSVGIGQISSEVPQNLSASRPQDRQFILSSKKLLLSDSGFYLCAWRGGGKLYNSPLHFGNGTRLTVT.

The V and J genes are TRBV14 and TRBJ2-3; D uncertain. Trimming removed 5 bases from V and 0 bases from J, with 12 bases in between. The CDR3 is 15 amino acids. The germline V gene encodes CDR1 SGHDN and CDR2 FVKESK. CDR3 coding DNA: TGTGCCAGCAGCTCTCGACTGGGTAGCACAGATACGCAGTATTTT. Protein product: CASSSRLGSTDTQYF.

The rearrangement uses TRBV19 and TRBJ1-2; D gene uncertain. Per germline, CDR1 LNHDA and CDR2 SQIVND (reference sequence). This CDR3 has 13 residues. V was cut by 7 bases and J by 8 bases, with 17 bases left in between. The CDR3 loop reads CASTRDWRGGYTF. The CDR3 nucleotides are TGTGCCAGTACTCGAGATTGGAGAGGGGGCTACACCTTC.

This clone has a handful of counts. The V gene is TRBV19, the J gene TRBJ1-5; the D is unclear. Deletions cut 6 bases from V and 4 bases from J, with 16 bases between. From germline, CDR1 is LNHDA and CDR2 SQIVND (reference sequence). The CDR3 sequence is 15 residues long. The chain's CDR3 is CASSPVILNNQPQHF. The CDR3 coding sequence is TGTGCCAGTAGCCCCGTCATACTGAATAATCAGCCCCAGCATTTT. Supplemented by reference TRBV19 and TRBJ1-5, the full variable domain reads DGGITQSPKYLFRKEGQNVTLSCEQNLNHDAMYWYRQDPGQGLRLIYYSQIVNDFQKGDIAEGYSVSREKKESFPLTVTSAQKNPTAFYLCASSPVILNNQPQHFGDGTRLSIL.

V gene TRBV11-3 combines with J gene TRBJ2-2; possibly TRBD2 for D (6 bases). CDR1 and CDR2 (germline): SGHNT, YENEEA. The length of the CDR3 is 14 residues. Trimming stripped 5 bases from V and 4 bases from J, with 11 bases between. The CDR3 protein is CASSTRGGTGELFF. DNA for the CDR3: TGTGCCAGCAGCACCCGGGGAGGCACCGGGGAGCTGTTTTTT.

This clone has a single count. The V call is TRBV7-8, the J call TRBJ2-7; possibly TRBD1 or TRBD2 for D (5 bases each). Trimming removed 5 bases from V and 7 bases from J, with 18 bases in between. Germline V gene data show CDR1 as SGHVS and CDR2 as FQNEAQ. This CDR3 has 14 amino acids. This chain's CDR3 is CASSTRDGLSEQYF. The CDR3 nucleotides are TGTGCCAGCAGCACCCGGGACGGCCTTTCAGAGCAGTACTTC.

V and J are TRBV2 and TRBJ1-1, with TRBD1 identical over 7 bases. Germline V gene sequence: CDR1 SNHLY, CDR2 FYNNEI. This CDR3 region has 12 residues. V lost 6 bases, J lost 6 bases, and 4 bases stayed unmatched. CDR3: CASRNRGPEAFF. In DNA, the CDR3 is TGTGCCAGCAGGAACAGGGGTCCTGAAGCTTTCTTT.